A single sample gave rise to the 17 T cell receptor beta chains below, sequenced in a study of beta chain features in type 1 diabetes. Of the isolated RNA, all was reverse transcribed, and so the sequenced material was expressed TCRB transcripts. Measured with immunoSEQ multiplex PCR; TCRdb has only the in-frame clones, and not every one. Of around 300,000 clones listed, approximately 8.1% were seen once; the top ten hold 1%. The sequenced material came from central memory CD4+ T cells from blood. The receptors shown here come from a woman between 18 and 29 years old in good health.

This clone was counted once. The chain uses TRBV6-5 and TRBJ2-2, with D hard to call. V lost 3 bases and J lost 8, with 7 bases in between. This CDR3 spans 12 amino acids. CDR1 is MNHEY, CDR2 SVGAGI, per germline. The CDR3 loop is CASSYGQGELFF. The CDR3 DNA follows: TGTGCCAGCAGTTATGGGCAAGGGGAGCTGTTTTTT.

This clone came up many times. This sequence joins TRBV7-9 and TRBJ2-5; D gene unclear. V was pared by 1 base and J by 1 base, with 7 bases between. The CDR3 covers 14 residues. Germline CDR1 reads SEHNR; CDR2 reads FQNEAQ (reference sequence). The CDR3 sequence is CASSLGLVQETQYF. The CDR3 DNA is TGTGCCAGCAGCTTAGGTCTAGTCCAAGAGACCCAGTACTTC. The whole variable domain, filled in from reference TRBV7-9 and TRBJ2-5, reads DTGVSQNPRHKITKRGQNVTFRCDPISEHNRLYWYRQTLGQGPEFLTYFQNEAQLEKSRLLSDRFSAERPKGSFSTLEIQRTEQGDSAMYLCASSLGLVQETQYFGPGTRLLVL.

This clone was picked up a small number of times. The rearrangement uses TRBV2 and TRBJ2-2, with 7 positions matching TRBD2. J lost 3 bases, V lost 8 bases, and 6 bases had no gene match. The CDR3 spans 14 residues. Germline V gene lookup returns CDR1 SNHLY and CDR2 FYNNEI. In nucleotides, the CDR3 is TGTGCCAGCCCGAGAGGGAGGGACACCGGGGAGCTGTTTTTT. Translated, it gives CASPRGRDTGELFF.

This clone occurred once. The chain is built from TRBV7-9 and TRBJ2-7; D possibly corresponds to TRBD2 (5 bases). V lost 2 bases and J lost 4, with 15 bases in between. The CDR3 sequence is 15 residues long. Germline assignment: CDR1 SEHNR and CDR2 FQNEAQ (reference sequence). Here the CDR3 reads CASSLSPPGRYEQYF. DNA for the CDR3: TGTGCCAGCAGCTTATCTCCTCCGGGGAGATACGAGCAGTACTTC.

In nucleotides, the CDR3 is TGTGCCAGCAGCTCACGACAGGGTCTTAGCAATCAGCCCCAGCATTTT. The encoded protein is CASSSRQGLSNQPQHF. The chain combines TRBV7-2 with TRBJ1-5; 7 bases are a match to TRBD1. Trimming at V came to 4 bases and at J to 0 bases, leaving 6 bases not matched to a gene. There are 16 residues in the CDR3. Germline V gene lookup returns CDR1 SGHTA and CDR2 FQGNSA.

The chain is built from TRBV6-5 and TRBJ2-7, with TRBD2 identical over 7 bases. CDR1 is MNHEY, CDR2 SVGAGI, per germline. The CDR3 is 13 residues long. J gave up 0 bases and V 7 bases, and 3 bases lay outside the gene matches. In DNA form, the CDR3 reads TGTGCCAGCACTTGGGGGGGCTCCTACGAGCAGTACGTC. This gives the protein CASTWGGSYEQYV.

On this clone: At one of its ends the junction is not consistent with the germline gene, which may arise from a read error. The CDR3, as DNA: TGTGCCAGCAGCCCTCAAGGGACCCAGTACTTC. Its translation is CASSPQGTQYF. J is TRBJ2-5 and V is TRBV11-2; no clear D gene. Germline CDR1 SGHAT, CDR2 FQNNGV. The CDR3 runs to 11 residues.

This chain joins TRBV28 and TRBJ1-1; tentatively, D is TRBD1 (5 bases). Looked up from germline, CDR1 is MDHEN and CDR2 is SYDVKM. The CDR3 has 16 residues. With 5 bases removed from V and 1 base from J, the gap between germline ends came to 17 bases. The CDR3 region has the DNA TGTGCCAGCAGTCCACCCCGGGGGGTAGGGAACACTGAAGCTTTCTTT. It encodes CASSPPRGVGNTEAFF.

This rearrangement joins TRBV9 to TRBJ1-2; 7 nucleotides line up with TRBD1. From germline, CDR1 is SGDLS and CDR2 YYNGEE. This CDR3 is 14 amino acids long. The ends lost 3 bases at V and 6 bases at J; junction bases unmatched: 8. Here the CDR3 reads CASSDPDRLDGYTF. CDR3 nucleotide sequence: TGTGCCAGCAGCGACCCGGACAGGCTAGATGGCTACACCTTC.

The DNA of the CDR3 is TGCGCCAGCAGCCAAGATGGACTTAGCAATCAGCCCCAGCATTTT. Its translation is CASSQDGLSNQPQHF. The genes are TRBV4-3 and TRBJ1-5; D ambiguous. The germline CDR1 and CDR2 sequences are LGHNA and YSLEER. The CDR3 is 15 residues long. Between the trimmed V and J ends, which lost 0 bases and 0 bases, there was a span of 6 bases.

Only a few counts were recorded for this clone. This chain connects TRBV7-9 to TRBJ2-5; D is possibly TRBD1 (5 bases). The ends were cut back, 1 base at V and 4 bases at J, with 10 bases in the middle. This CDR3 comprises 14 residues. Germline values: CDR1 SEHNR, CDR2 FQNEAQ (reference sequence). The CDR3 bases are TGTGCCAGCAGCTTAGATGGGGCTGCAGAGACCCAGTACTTC. Translating gives CASSLDGAAETQYF. The full variable domain, in which reference TRBV7-9 and TRBJ2-5 provide the parts outside the CDR3, is DTGVSQNPRHKITKRGQNVTFRCDPISEHNRLYWYRQTLGQGPEFLTYFQNEAQLEKSRLLSDRFSAERPKGSFSTLEIQRTEQGDSAMYLCASSLDGAAETQYFGPGTRLLVL.

This chain joins TRBV7-2 and TRBJ1-2; no clear D gene. Germline CDR1 reads SGHTA; CDR2 reads FQGNSA. Trimming took off 1 base at V and 13 bases at J, with 10 bases between the two ends. The length of the CDR3 is 11 residues. CDR3 region: CASSLGRALTF. In DNA, the CDR3 is TGTGCCAGCAGCTTAGGGAGGGCCCTCACCTTC. Variable domain in full (rest from reference TRBV7-2 and TRBJ1-2): GAGVSQSPSNKVTEKGKDVELRCDPISGHTALYWYRQSLGQGLEFLIYFQGNSAPDKSGLPSDRFSAERTGGSVSTLTIQRTQQEDSAVYLCASSLGRALTFGSGTRLTVV.

In regard to this clone: Its ends do not fully match the called genes, so a read error is possible. The chain joins TRBV7-7 to TRBJ2-1; 7 nucleotides align to TRBD2. The CDR3 runs 15 residues. Germline V CDR1 and CDR2: SSHAT, FNYEAQ (reference sequence). Written as DNA, the CDR3 is TGTGCTAGCAGCCGACTAGCAGGTTCCTACAATGAGCAGTTCTTC. This sequence encodes CASSRLAGSYNEQFF.

For this clone: Its ends do not fully match the called genes, so a read error is possible. The chain carries TRBV7-7 and TRBJ2-5; D gene ambiguous. There are 13 residues in the CDR3. Germline loops: CDR1 SSHAT, CDR2 FNYEAQ (reference sequence). CDR3 sequence: CASSLIEQETQYF. In DNA, the CDR3 is TGTGCTAGCAGCTTAATTGAGCAAGAGACCCAGTACTTC.

This chain uses TRBV19 with TRBJ2-3; D is perhaps TRBD2 (6 bases). Germline CDR1 reads LNHDA; CDR2 reads SQIVND (reference sequence). CDR3 length: 15 residues. V lost 7 bases and J 0 bases, leaving 14 bases between the germline ends. The CDR3: CASTSGDSSTDTQYF. The CDR3 region has the DNA TGTGCCAGTACCTCGGGGGACTCTAGCACAGATACGCAGTATTTT.

This chain connects TRBV7-2 to TRBJ2-5; possibly TRBD1 for D (6 bases). The CDR3 spans 12 residues. Trimming cost V 5 bases and J 5 bases, with 9 bases left between them. The V gene's germline CDR1 is SGHTA and CDR2 FQGNSA. The CDR3 DNA sequence: TGTGCCAGCAGCCCGAGGGGGGAGACCCAGTACTTC. It is translated as CASSPRGETQYF.

This clone was recorded a few times. CDR3 protein: CASSPPGERETQYF. The CDR3 DNA sequence: TGTGCCAGCTCACCGCCAGGGGAGAGGGAGACCCAGTACTTC. This rearrangement joins TRBV18 to TRBJ2-5; D is possibly TRBD1 (6 bases). Trimming shortened V by 3 bases and J by 5 bases, and 13 bases separated the two germline ends. The CDR3 has 14 amino acids. CDR1 KGHSH and CDR2 LQKENI come from the germline V gene. Full variable domain (outside the CDR3, taken from reference TRBV18 and TRBJ2-5): NAGVMQNPRHLVRRRGQEARLRCSPMKGHSHVYWYRQLPEEGLKFMVYLQKENIIDESGMPKERFSAEFPKEGPSILRIQQVVRGDSAAYFCASSPPGERETQYFGPGTRLLVL.